This is a list of T cell receptor beta chains from one sample in a study of blood T cell repertoires in COVID-19. The table came from immunoSEQ multiplex PCR; TCRdb's copy has only in-frame clones and leaves some out. The repertoire holds about 250,000 clones, with about 86% as singletons. Sequencing was done on a sample of peripheral blood. These TCRs come from a man at least 80 years old with acute or convalescent COVID-19. Each CDR3 is given with its conserved first and last residue. A D gene is named only where the DNA matches it firmly.

>TRBV2|TRBJ1-1|-
CASSPTVEAFF
>TRBV7-9|TRBJ2-1|TRBD2
CASSDRLANEQFF
>TRBV13|TRBJ2-5|TRBD1
CASSLGTGVQETQYF
>TRBV6-5|TRBJ1-3|TRBD1
CASSRDSLFGNTIYF
>TRBV4-1|TRBJ1-1|-
CASSQVGNTEAFF
>TRBV6-6|TRBJ2-7|TRBD1
CASMTGQGVYEQYF
>TRBV12-3/TRBV12-4|TRBJ2-7|-
CASSGAREQYF
>TRBV2|TRBJ2-1|TRBD1
CASSPEQGTYNEQFF
>TRBV10-3|TRBJ2-7|TRBD2
CAISPGLAGSYEQYF
>TRBV7-9|TRBJ2-7|TRBD1
CASSSPGQGSEQYF
>TRBV7-7|TRBJ1-6|-
CASSLTGSDSPLHF
>TRBV11-1|TRBJ2-7|TRBD1
CASSGRDSVARYF
>TRBV7-9|TRBJ2-7|-
CASSSTSPYEQYF
>TRBV9|TRBJ2-1|-
CASSERDSQGEDEQFF
>TRBV6-2/TRBV6-3|TRBJ1-2|-
CASSYAGHRDYGYTF
>TRBV24-1|TRBJ2-1|TRBD2
CATSDSPGGKQFF
>TRBV11-2|TRBJ2-2|TRBD2
CASSHRTSGRGELFF
>TRBV5-1|TRBJ1-1|-
CASSFRGTNTEAFF
>TRBV5-1|TRBJ2-2|TRBD1
CASSLDRGDTGELFF
>TRBV6-4|TRBJ2-1|-
CASSDSGASYNEQFF
>TRBV14|TRBJ1-1|-
CASSQVAGVNTEAFF
>TRBV11-2|TRBJ2-1|TRBD2
CASSLSGWSSYNEQFF
>TRBV7-9|TRBJ2-1|TRBD1
CASSLAGTGREQFF
>TRBV27|TRBJ1-4|-
CASSPWGGDEKLFF
>TRBV20-1|TRBJ2-1|-
CSASRGGDYNEQFF
>TRBV12-3/TRBV12-4|TRBJ2-1|-
CASLDRDYNEQFF
>TRBV7-2|TRBJ2-2|TRBD1
CASSSVGQTTGELFF
>TRBV19|TRBJ2-2|TRBD2
CASRTITSLRAGDTGELFF
>TRBV19|TRBJ1-1|TRBD1
CASSTQTGTEAFF
>TRBV7-2|TRBJ2-5|TRBD1
CASSRTGNQETQYF
>TRBV7-3|TRBJ2-5|-
CASSLSPRETQYF
>TRBV5-1|TRBJ2-3|TRBD1
CASSLGTGADTQYF
>TRBV10-3|TRBJ1-5|TRBD1
CAISDGQDNQPQHF
>TRBV7-9|TRBJ2-2|TRBD1
CASSSGGLSGELFF
>TRBV19|TRBJ1-1|-
CASSPRDISVTEAFF
>TRBV24-1|TRBJ2-2|TRBD2
CATSDSRLAGARTGELFF
>TRBV7-2|TRBJ2-3|-
CASSLRMGAGGTDTQYF
>TRBV5-1|TRBJ2-7|-
CASNPTPDSLYEQYF
>TRBV4-2|TRBJ1-1|TRBD1
CASSQPDRGRSETEAFF
>TRBV19|TRBJ1-1|-
CASSPLSSPGLLEAFF